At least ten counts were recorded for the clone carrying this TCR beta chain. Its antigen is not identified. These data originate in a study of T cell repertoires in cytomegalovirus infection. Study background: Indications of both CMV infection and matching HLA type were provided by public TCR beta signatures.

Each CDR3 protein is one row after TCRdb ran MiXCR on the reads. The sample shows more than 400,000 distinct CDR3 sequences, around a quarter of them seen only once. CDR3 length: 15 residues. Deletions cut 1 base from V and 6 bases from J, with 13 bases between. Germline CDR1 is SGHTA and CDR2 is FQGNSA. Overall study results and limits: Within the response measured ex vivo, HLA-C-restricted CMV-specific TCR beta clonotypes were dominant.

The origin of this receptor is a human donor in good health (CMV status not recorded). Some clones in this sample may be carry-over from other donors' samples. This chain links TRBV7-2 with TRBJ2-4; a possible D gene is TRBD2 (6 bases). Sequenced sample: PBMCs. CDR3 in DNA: TGTGCCAGCAGCTTAGAAGCGAGTAGCGGAAACATTCAGTACTTC. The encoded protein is CASSLEASSGNIQYF.